Listed below are T cell receptor beta chains from one sample, sequenced in a study of cytomegalovirus exposure and HLA in healthy donors. Assay used: immunoSEQ multiplex PCR; TCRdb lists only in-frame clones, some missing. The table lists some 180,000 clones, about four fifths of them singletons, with 2.9% in the top ten. The sample was PBMCs. The origin of the receptors is a female donor in good health and CMV-seronegative. The CDR3 runs from the conserved cysteine through the conserved F or W. D genes are given only for firm matches. Where a row states a size, it is once, few, many or the class of an expanded clone; other rows omit it.

d_call: -
j_call: TRBJ2-3
v_call: TRBV7-8
clone_size: -
cdr3_aa: CASSLTLAIGNTQYF
cdr3_nt: TGTGCCAGCAGCTTAACTCTAGCGATCGGGAATACGCAGTATTTT

d_call: -
j_call: TRBJ1-2
v_call: TRBV6-5
clone_size: few
cdr3_aa: CASSYRTAYGYTF
cdr3_nt: TGTGCCAGCAGTTACAGGACAGCCTATGGCTACACCTTC

d_call: -
j_call: TRBJ1-1
v_call: TRBV29-1
clone_size: -
cdr3_aa: CSVGNVEKAFF
cdr3_nt: TGCAGCGTTGGTAACGTCGAGAAAGCTTTCTTT

d_call: -
j_call: TRBJ2-7
v_call: TRBV12-5
clone_size: -
cdr3_aa: CASGLVFPSRRGEQYF
cdr3_nt: TGTGCTAGTGGTTTGGTTTTTCCTTCAAGAAGGGGCGAGCAGTACTTC

d_call: -
j_call: TRBJ1-2
v_call: TRBV6-5
clone_size: few
cdr3_aa: CASRLGGPNYGYTF
cdr3_nt: TGTGCCAGCAGGCTGGGGGGGCCAAACTATGGCTACACCTTC

d_call: -
j_call: TRBJ1-3
v_call: TRBV4-2
clone_size: -
cdr3_aa: CASSQDVGSTGGNTIYF
cdr3_nt: TGTGCCAGCAGCCAAGATGTAGGATCTACGGGTGGAAACACCATATATTTT

d_call: TRBD2
j_call: TRBJ2-7
v_call: TRBV5-4
clone_size: few
cdr3_aa: CASSPSSGGGRAGEQYF
cdr3_nt: TGTGCCAGCAGCCCATCGAGCGGGGGCGGGAGGGCGGGCGAGCAGTACTTC

d_call: -
j_call: TRBJ2-7
v_call: TRBV27
clone_size: -
cdr3_aa: CASSSVWSGGSYEQYF
cdr3_nt: TGTGCCAGCAGTTCTGTCTGGTCTGGGGGCTCGTACGAGCAGTACTTC

d_call: TRBD1
j_call: TRBJ2-7
v_call: TRBV9
clone_size: -
cdr3_aa: CASSTGQGSYEQYF
cdr3_nt: TGTGCCAGCAGCACGGGACAGGGGTCCTACGAGCAGTACTTC

d_call: TRBD1
j_call: TRBJ2-5
v_call: TRBV19
clone_size: -
cdr3_aa: CASGNPGQGSVETQYF
cdr3_nt: TGTGCCAGCGGCAACCCGGGACAGGGGAGCGTAGAGACCCAGTACTTC

d_call: -
j_call: TRBJ1-1
v_call: TRBV4-1
clone_size: -
cdr3_aa: CASSQGSWGGYTEAFF
cdr3_nt: TGCGCCAGCAGCCAAGGGAGTTGGGGAGGGTACACTGAAGCTTTCTTT